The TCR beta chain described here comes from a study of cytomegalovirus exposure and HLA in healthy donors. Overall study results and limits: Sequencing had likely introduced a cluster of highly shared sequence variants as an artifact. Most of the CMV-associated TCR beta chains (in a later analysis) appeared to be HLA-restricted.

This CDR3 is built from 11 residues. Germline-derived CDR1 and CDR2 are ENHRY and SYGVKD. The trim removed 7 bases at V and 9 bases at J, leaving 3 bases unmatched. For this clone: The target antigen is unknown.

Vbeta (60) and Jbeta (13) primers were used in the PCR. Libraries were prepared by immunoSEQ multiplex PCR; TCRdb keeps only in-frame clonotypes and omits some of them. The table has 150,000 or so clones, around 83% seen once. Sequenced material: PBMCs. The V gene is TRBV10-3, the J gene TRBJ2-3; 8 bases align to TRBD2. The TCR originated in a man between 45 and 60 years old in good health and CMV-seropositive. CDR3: CAIKTSETQYF. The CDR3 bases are TGTGCCATCAAGACTAGCGAGACGCAGTATTTT.